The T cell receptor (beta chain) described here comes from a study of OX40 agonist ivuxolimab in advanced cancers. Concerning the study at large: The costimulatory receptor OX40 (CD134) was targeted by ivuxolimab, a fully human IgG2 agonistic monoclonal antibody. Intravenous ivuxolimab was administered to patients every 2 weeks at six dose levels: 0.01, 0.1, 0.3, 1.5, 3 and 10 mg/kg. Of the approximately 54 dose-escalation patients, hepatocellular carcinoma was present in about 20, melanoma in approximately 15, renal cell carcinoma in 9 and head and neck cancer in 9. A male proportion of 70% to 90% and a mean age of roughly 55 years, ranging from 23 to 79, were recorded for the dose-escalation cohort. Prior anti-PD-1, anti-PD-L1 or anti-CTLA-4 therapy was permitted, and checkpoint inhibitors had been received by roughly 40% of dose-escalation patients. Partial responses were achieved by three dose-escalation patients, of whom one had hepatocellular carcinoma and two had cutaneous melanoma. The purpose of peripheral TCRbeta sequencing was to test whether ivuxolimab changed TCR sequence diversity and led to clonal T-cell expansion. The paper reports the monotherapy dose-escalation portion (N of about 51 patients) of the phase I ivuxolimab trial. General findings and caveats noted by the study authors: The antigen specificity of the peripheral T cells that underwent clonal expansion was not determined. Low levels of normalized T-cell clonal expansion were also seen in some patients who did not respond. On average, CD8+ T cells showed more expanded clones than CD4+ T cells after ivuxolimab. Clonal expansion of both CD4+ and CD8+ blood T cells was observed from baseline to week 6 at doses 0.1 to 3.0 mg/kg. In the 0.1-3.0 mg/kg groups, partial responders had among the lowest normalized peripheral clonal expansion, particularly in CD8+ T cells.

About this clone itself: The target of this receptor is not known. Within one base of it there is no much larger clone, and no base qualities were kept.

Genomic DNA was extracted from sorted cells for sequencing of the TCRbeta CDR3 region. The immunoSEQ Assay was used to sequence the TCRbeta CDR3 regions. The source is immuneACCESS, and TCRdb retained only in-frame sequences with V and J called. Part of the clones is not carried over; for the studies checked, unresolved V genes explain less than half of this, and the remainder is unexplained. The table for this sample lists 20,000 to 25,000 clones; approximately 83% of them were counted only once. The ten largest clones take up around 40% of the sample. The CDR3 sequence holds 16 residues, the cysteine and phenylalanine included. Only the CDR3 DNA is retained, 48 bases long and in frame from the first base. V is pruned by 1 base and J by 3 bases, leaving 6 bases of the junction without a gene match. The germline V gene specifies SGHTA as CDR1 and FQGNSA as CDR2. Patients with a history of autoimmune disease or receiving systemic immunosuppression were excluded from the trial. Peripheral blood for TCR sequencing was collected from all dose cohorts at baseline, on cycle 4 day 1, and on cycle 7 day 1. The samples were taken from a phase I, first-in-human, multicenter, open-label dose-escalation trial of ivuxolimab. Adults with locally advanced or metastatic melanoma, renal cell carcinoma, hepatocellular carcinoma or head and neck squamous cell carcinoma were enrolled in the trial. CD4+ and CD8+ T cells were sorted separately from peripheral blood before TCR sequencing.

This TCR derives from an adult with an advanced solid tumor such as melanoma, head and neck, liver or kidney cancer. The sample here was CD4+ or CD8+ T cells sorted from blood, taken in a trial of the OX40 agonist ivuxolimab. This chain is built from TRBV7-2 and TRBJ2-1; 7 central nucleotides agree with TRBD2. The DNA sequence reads TGTGCCAGCAGCTTAGTTGGAACGGGAGGCTACAATGAGCAGTTCTTC. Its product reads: CASSLVGTGGYNEQFF.